This entry features one T cell receptor (beta chain) sequence. Its antigen remains unknown. Method: immunoSEQ multiplex PCR; TCRdb's copy keeps in-frame clones and lacks some. This table has 300,000 to 450,000 clones, about 90% appearing once. These data come from a study of Ad26.COV2.S vaccination and SARS-CoV-2 variants. Study-wide results and caveats: Vaccine recipients and placebo recipients showed similar non-spike TCR breadth. It was reported that spike-specific CD8+ and CD4+ T cell responses were substantially broad after vaccination. Those who received the vaccine showed greater spike-specific TCR breadth than those given placebo. Analytic work on TCR breadth and depth might have understated the full extent of total T cell responses.

Per the germline V gene, CDR1 is SNHLY and CDR2 is FYNNEI. V was cut by 0 bases and J by 4 bases, with 10 bases left in between. The CDR3 runs 15 residues. V is TRBV2 and J is TRBJ1-5; D gene unclear. The material sequenced was peripheral blood, taken after recovery from COVID-19. The sequence derives from a human donor who had recovered from COVID-19. DNA for the CDR3: TGTGCCAGCAGTGAAGCAGGTTTTGGAAATCAGCCCCAGCATTTT. Translating gives CASSEAGFGNQPQHF.